One T cell receptor (beta chain) is described in this entry. Its target is unknown. Time point meaning: newly diagnosed GD, antithyroid drugs for less than 3 months. Researchers made the TCR library from RNA that was extracted from PBMCs. Tubes containing EDTA received nine milliliters of drawn peripheral blood. This specimen comes from a study of regulatory T cells in long-lasting Graves disease. General observations from the study: The study examined only peripheral blood, not thyroid tissue. There were preferences for TRBV28, TRBJ1-2 and TRBJ2-5 in persistent disease.

V dropped 5 bases and J dropped 2; count of bases not matched to a gene: 8. This CDR3 has 15 amino acids. Germline CDR1 MDHEN, CDR2 SYDVKM. Construction of TCR beta libraries relied on iRepertoire HTBI primers and on Arm-PCR targeting CDR3 regions. TCRdb re-called the multiplex PCR reads through MiXCR, storing one row per CDR3 protein. This table has about 620,000 distinct CDR3 sequences, roughly 16% appearing once. The data were also submitted as part of a second study, on T cells in Graves' hyperthyroidism and ophthalmopathy.

The sample here was peripheral blood mononuclear cells (PBMCs), taken at new diagnosis, from a patient treated with antithyroid drugs. This clonotype was sampled from a woman in her 30s with Graves disease. This sequence joins TRBV28 and TRBJ2-7, with TRBD1 identical over 8 bases. This chain's CDR3 is CASSPTGVPPYEQYF. The CDR3 DNA is TGTGCCAGCAGTCCGACAGGGGTCCCCCCCTACGAGCAGTACTTC.